The rows below give T cell receptor beta chains drawn from one sample of a study of blood T cell repertoires in COVID-19. Profiled with immunoSEQ multiplex PCR; TCRdb holds only in-frame clones, not every one. Among tens of thousands of clones, approximately 78% were seen once, and the ten largest hold under 20%. What was sequenced was peripheral blood. Source of these receptors: a woman aged 60 to 75 with acute or convalescent COVID-19. CDR3s include the opening cysteine and the closing phenylalanine or tryptophan. Fields, in order: J gene, V gene, D gene, clone size, CDR3 protein, CDR3 DNA. The D gene is left open where the match is weak. Where a row states a size, it is once, few, many or the class of an expanded clone; other rows omit it.

J: TRBJ1-2; V: TRBV6-5; D: -; size: -; CDR3: CASSYDSRDYGYTF; DNA: TGTGCCAGCAGTTACGATAGCAGGGACTATGGCTACACCTTC
J: TRBJ2-7; V: TRBV11-2; D: -; size: few; CDR3: CASSLDSVGTYEQYF; DNA: TGTGCCAGCAGCTTAGATAGTGTCGGGACCTACGAGCAGTACTTC
J: TRBJ1-6; V: TRBV9; D: -; size: -; CDR3: CASSVDSGSYNSPLHF; DNA: TGTGCCAGCAGCGTAGATTCGGGCTCCTATAATTCACCCCTCCACTTT
J: TRBJ1-3; V: TRBV18; D: TRBD1; size: -; CDR3: CASSPPRGGTDGNTIYF; DNA: TGTGCCAGCTCACCACCGAGAGGGGGCACGGATGGAAACACCATATATTTT
J: TRBJ1-2; V: TRBV7-2; D: -; size: few; CDR3: CASSPQGRVGYTF; DNA: TGTGCCAGCAGCCCTCAGGGGAGGGTGGGCTACACCTTC
J: TRBJ2-5; V: TRBV29-1; D: TRBD1; size: once; CDR3: CSAAGQDQETQYF; DNA: TGCAGCGCCGCGGGACAGGACCAAGAGACCCAGTACTTC
J: TRBJ1-1; V: TRBV5-1; D: TRBD1; size: -; CDR3: CASSPGQGVGYTEAFF; DNA: TGCGCCAGCAGCCCGGGACAGGGGGTAGGGTACACTGAAGCTTTCTTT
J: TRBJ1-5; V: TRBV28; D: TRBD1; size: -; CDR3: CASSLQVTGLYSNQPQHF; DNA: TGTGCCAGCAGTTTACAAGTGACAGGGCTCTATAGCAATCAGCCCCAGCATTTT
J: TRBJ2-1; V: TRBV6-6; D: TRBD2; size: -; CDR3: CASSHSRTSGGNEQFF; DNA: TGTGCCAGCAGTCACTCCCGGACTAGCGGGGGCAATGAGCAGTTCTTC
J: TRBJ1-1; V: TRBV21-1; D: -; size: -; CDR3: CASSKKGHLNTEAFF; DNA: TGTGCCAGCAGCAAAAAGGGACACCTGAACACTGAAGCTTTCTTT
J: TRBJ1-1; V: TRBV27; D: -; size: -; CDR3: CASRSRDLKPGGGNTEAFF; DNA: TGTGCCAGCAGGTCTAGGGACCTCAAGCCGGGGGGAGGGAACACTGAAGCTTTCTTT
J: TRBJ1-1; V: TRBV6-6; D: TRBD1; size: -; CDR3: CASSYYPGGNTEAFF; DNA: TGTGCCAGCAGTTACTACCCAGGGGGGAACACTGAAGCTTTCTTT
J: TRBJ1-4; V: TRBV6-5; D: TRBD1; size: -; CDR3: CASRDSRNEKLFF; DNA: TGTGCCAGCCGGGACAGTAGAAATGAAAAACTGTTTTTT
J: TRBJ2-5; V: TRBV4-1; D: TRBD1; size: few; CDR3: CASSQPGGGETQYF; DNA: TGCGCCAGCAGCCAGCCAGGGGGCGGGGAGACCCAGTACTTC
J: TRBJ2-5; V: TRBV7-9; D: -; size: -; CDR3: CASSPRQGQETQYF; DNA: TGTGCCAGCAGCCCCCGGCAGGGGCAGGAGACCCAGTACTTC
J: TRBJ2-5; V: TRBV3-1/TRBV3-2; D: TRBD2; size: -; CDR3: CASNRLGAGEETQYF; DNA: TGTGCCAGCAACCGCCTTGGAGCGGGGGAAGAGACCCAGTACTTC
J: TRBJ1-5; V: TRBV10-3; D: -; size: -; CDR3: CAISEAGQPQHF; DNA: TGTGCCATCAGTGAAGCGGGCCAGCCCCAGCATTTT
J: TRBJ1-1; V: TRBV11-2; D: -; size: -; CDR3: CASSLRGLGENTEAFF; DNA: TGTGCCAGCAGCTTAAGGGGACTCGGGGAGAACACTGAAGCTTTCTTT
J: TRBJ1-2; V: TRBV19; D: -; size: -; CDR3: CASSIRDSSYGYTF; DNA: TGTGCCAGTAGTATCCGCGACAGTTCTTATGGCTACACCTTC
J: TRBJ1-1; V: TRBV2; D: TRBD1; size: few; CDR3: CASRLTQGATEAFF; DNA: TGTGCCAGCAGACTAACTCAGGGGGCCACTGAAGCTTTCTTT
J: TRBJ2-3; V: TRBV10-1; D: TRBD2; size: -; CDR3: CASQTGTSGGTDTQYF; DNA: TGCGCCAGTCAAACGGGGACTAGCGGGGGCACAGATACGCAGTATTTT
J: TRBJ2-5; V: TRBV9; D: -; size: -; CDR3: CASSVETGTQYF; DNA: TGTGCCAGCAGCGTAGAGACAGGAACCCAGTACTTC
J: TRBJ2-2; V: TRBV5-1; D: TRBD2; size: -; CDR3: CASSVGLAGGLAGELFF; DNA: TGCGCCAGCAGCGTGGGACTAGCGGGGGGGCTTGCCGGGGAGCTGTTTTTT
J: TRBJ2-1; V: TRBV6-2/TRBV6-3; D: TRBD1; size: -; CDR3: CASSFDNRGVYNEQFF; DNA: TGTGCCAGCAGTTTCGATAACAGGGGGGTATACAATGAGCAGTTCTTC
J: TRBJ2-3; V: TRBV10-2; D: -; size: few; CDR3: CASRGRGADTDTQYF; DNA: TGCGCCAGCAGGGGTCGGGGGGCGGACACAGATACGCAGTATTTT
J: TRBJ1-2; V: TRBV19; D: TRBD1; size: -; CDR3: CASSILPSTGANYGYTF; DNA: TGTGCCAGTAGTATACTCCCCTCGACAGGGGCCAACTATGGCTACACCTTC
J: TRBJ2-7; V: TRBV27; D: TRBD2; size: -; CDR3: CASSLSIRGGVASYEQYF; DNA: TGTGCCAGCAGTTTATCCATTCGGGGGGGGGTAGCCTCCTACGAGCAGTACTTC
J: TRBJ2-3; V: TRBV4-3; D: TRBD2; size: -; CDR3: CASSLGLAGGLSTDTQYF; DNA: TGCGCCAGCAGTCTGGGACTAGCGGGGGGGCTAAGCACAGATACGCAGTATTTT
J: TRBJ1-3; V: TRBV12-3/TRBV12-4; D: -; size: -; CDR3: CASRFMRGNTIYF; DNA: TGTGCCAGCAGATTCATGCGGGGAAACACCATATATTTT
J: TRBJ1-5; V: TRBV15; D: TRBD1; size: -; CDR3: CATSRDQGAGQPQHF; DNA: TGTGCCACCAGCAGAGATCAGGGGGCCGGGCAGCCCCAGCATTTT
J: TRBJ2-2; V: TRBV7-8; D: -; size: -; CDR3: CASSLVGSYQTGELFF; DNA: TGTGCCAGCAGCTTAGTGGGCAGCTACCAAACCGGGGAGCTGTTTTTT
J: TRBJ2-5; V: TRBV20-1; D: -; size: -; CDR3: CSAWTLETQYF; DNA: TGCAGTGCTTGGACTTTAGAGACCCAGTACTTC
J: TRBJ2-1; V: TRBV5-4; D: -; size: -; CDR3: CASSLADNIGTAQFF; DNA: TGTGCCAGCAGCTTGGCCGATAATATAGGAACAGCCCAGTTCTTC
J: TRBJ2-3; V: TRBV5-4; D: -; size: -; CDR3: CASSLSRASTDTQYF; DNA: TGTGCCAGCAGCTTGTCGAGGGCCAGCACAGATACGCAGTATTTT
J: TRBJ2-1; V: TRBV9; D: -; size: -; CDR3: CASSVGLGSSYNEQFF; DNA: TGTGCCAGCAGCGTAGGTTTGGGGAGCTCCTACAATGAGCAGTTCTTC